These 32 T cell receptor beta chains share one sample of origin, sequenced in a study of blood T cell repertoires in COVID-19. Some clones are missing from TCRdb's copy, which holds only in-frame ones; the method was immunoSEQ multiplex PCR. The data show roughly 250,000 clones, about 91% seen once. Sequencing was done on a sample of peripheral blood. These receptors originate from a young adult with COVID-19, enrolled during active disease.

The rearrangement uses TRBV15 and TRBJ1-1; D gene uncertain. Germline V lookup: CDR1 LNHNV, CDR2 YYDKDF (reference sequence). V lost 0 bases and J 2 bases, leaving 4 bases between the germline ends. This CDR3 comprises 13 residues. DNA for the CDR3: TGTGCCACCAGCAGAGATACAAACACTGAAGCTTTCTTT. Encoded protein: CATSRDTNTEAFF.

The chain is built from TRBV2 and TRBJ1-5, with 8 positions matching TRBD1. The CDR3 covers 14 residues. Germline loops: CDR1 SNHLY, CDR2 FYNNEI. V gave up 5 bases and J gave up 5 bases; unmatched junction bases: 5. The CDR3 DNA reads as TGTGCCAGCAGTCCCAGACAGGGGTATCAGCCCCAGCATTTT. It codes for CASSPRQGYQPQHF. Based on the CDR3 plus reference TRBV2 and TRBJ1-5, the full variable domain is EPEVTQTPSHQVTQMGQEVILRCVPISNHLYFYWYRQILGQKVEFLVSFYNNEISEKSEIFDDQFSVERPDGSNFTLKIRSTKLEDSAMYFCASSPRQGYQPQHFGDGTRLSIL.

This rearrangement joins TRBV4-2 to TRBJ2-1; D is undetermined. Trimming took off 0 bases at V and 4 bases at J, with 7 bases between the two ends. Germline loops: CDR1 LGHNA, CDR2 YNFKEQ. This CDR3 has 14 residues. The CDR3 is CASSQEENYNEQFF. Written as DNA, the CDR3 is TGTGCCAGCAGCCAAGAGGAGAATTACAATGAGCAGTTCTTC.

J is TRBJ2-5 and V is TRBV9; D is ambiguous. V lost 4 bases and J 2 bases, leaving 9 bases between the germline ends. This CDR3 spans 13 amino acids. Germline V gives CDR1 SGDLS, CDR2 YYNGEE. In DNA form, the CDR3 reads TGTGCCAGCAGCCAAACTTCTCAAGAGACCCAGTACTTC. Amino acid sequence: CASSQTSQETQYF. Full variable domain (remainder filled in from reference TRBV9 and TRBJ2-5): DSGVTQTPKHLITATGQRVTLRCSPRSGDLSVYWYQQSLDQGLQFLIQYYNGEERAKGNILERFSAQQFPDLHSELNLSSLELGDSALYFCASSQTSQETQYFGPGTRLLVL.

V gene TRBV7-9 combines with J gene TRBJ1-3, with D possibly matching TRBD1 (6 bases). Trimming pared 5 bases from V and 4 bases from J, leaving 18 bases between. This CDR3 region has 16 residues. Germline V gene lookup returns CDR1 SEHNR and CDR2 FQNEAQ (reference sequence). CDR3 loop: CASSTGTVATGNTIYF. The DNA for the CDR3 is TGTGCCAGCAGCACAGGGACCGTCGCTACCGGAAACACCATATATTTT.

The chain combines TRBV5-8 with TRBJ2-5; D gene uncertain. CDR3 length equals 14 residues. Per germline, CDR1 SGHTS and CDR2 YDEGEE. The germline V and J ends were trimmed by 2 bases and 5 bases, with 13 bases remaining between them. CDR3 in DNA: TGTGCCAGCAGCTTTGGAACCTCTAGGGAGACCCAGTACTTC. It codes for CASSFGTSRETQYF.

The count of this clone is one. This rearrangement joins TRBV2 to TRBJ2-5, with D unresolved. This CDR3 spans 13 amino acids. The V end lost 7 bases, the J end lost 0 bases, and 9 bases lay between the germline ends. Germline loops: CDR1 SNHLY, CDR2 FYNNEI. CDR3 amino acids: CASNTVYQETQYF. The CDR3 bases are TGTGCCAGCAACACAGTCTACCAAGAGACCCAGTACTTC.

This chain connects TRBV7-9 to TRBJ1-6, with D unclear. The CDR3 is 14 amino acids. Germline V gene sequence: CDR1 SEHNR, CDR2 FQNEAQ (reference sequence). V lost 5 bases and J lost 10, with 15 bases in between. The CDR3 sequence is CASSPTAVTSPLHF. CDR3 bases: TGTGCCAGCAGCCCCACCGCGGTGACCTCACCCCTCCACTTT.

The V and J genes are TRBV4-3 and TRBJ2-3, with 15 bases lining up with TRBD2. Germline trimming cut 5 bases from V and 6 bases from J; bases unmatched to any gene: 3. Germline lookup yields CDR1 LGHNA and CDR2 YSLEER. The CDR3 has 15 amino acids. Here the CDR3 reads CASSLGLAGGDTQYF. CDR3 coding DNA: TGCGCCAGCAGCTTAGGACTAGCGGGAGGGGATACGCAGTATTTT.

The rearrangement joins TRBV11-2 to TRBJ2-7, with 7 bases aligning to TRBD1. CDR1 is SGHAT and CDR2 is FQNNGV in the germline V gene. The CDR3 totals 13 residues. The V segment lost 3 bases and the J segment 3 bases; nucleotides outside the gene matches: 2. The CDR3 DNA reads as TGTGCCAGCAGCTTGAGACAGGGCTACGAGCAGTACTTC. Protein: CASSLRQGYEQYF.

This sequence joins TRBV7-9 and TRBJ2-7; D might be TRBD1 (5 bases). The CDR3 sequence is 14 residues long. Trimming took 0 bases from V and 2 from J, leaving 8 bases between them. The germline gives CDR1 SEHNR, CDR2 FQNEAQ (reference sequence). This CDR3 reads CASSLAAGTYEQYF. The CDR3 DNA is TGTGCCAGCAGCTTAGCTGCAGGGACCTACGAGCAGTACTTC.

The genes are TRBV10-3 and TRBJ2-5; D may be TRBD2 (6 bases). The CDR3 is made up of 13 amino acids. Trimming took off 7 bases at V and 3 bases at J, with 12 bases between the two ends. Germline CDR1 reads ENHRY; CDR2 reads SYGVKD. The CDR3 is CAIKDGLKETQYF. The CDR3 coding sequence is TGTGCCATCAAGGATGGACTAAAAGAGACCCAGTACTTC.

The chain joins TRBV7-9 to TRBJ2-7; 8 bases are a match to TRBD1. CDR3 length equals 15 residues. J lost 7 bases, V lost 1 base, and 9 bases had no gene match. Per germline, CDR1 SEHNR and CDR2 FQNEAQ (reference sequence). CDR3 sequence reads: CASSLEGTGAREQYF. For the CDR3, the DNA is TGTGCCAGCAGCTTAGAAGGGACAGGTGCTAGGGAGCAGTACTTC.

CDR3 protein: CASSPGGTGGFEQYF. CDR3 DNA: TGTGCCAGCAGCCCCGGGGGGACAGGGGGTTTCGAGCAGTACTTC. The genes are TRBV9 and TRBJ2-7; 11 bases agree with TRBD1. Per the germline V gene, CDR1 is SGDLS and CDR2 is YYNGEE. After removal of 4 bases from V and 6 bases from J, the junction contained 9 bases not matched to a gene. The CDR3 loop spans 15 amino acids. Together with reference TRBV9 and TRBJ2-7, the CDR3 gives the full variable domain: DSGVTQTPKHLITATGQRVTLRCSPRSGDLSVYWYQQSLDQGLQFLIQYYNGEERAKGNILERFSAQQFPDLHSELNLSSLELGDSALYFCASSPGGTGGFEQYFGPGTRLTVT.

The genes are TRBV19 and TRBJ1-1; D perhaps matches TRBD1 (5 bases). V was clipped by 4 bases and J by 0 bases, with 12 bases between them. Germline V CDR1 and CDR2: LNHDA, SQIVND (reference sequence). The CDR3 has 15 residues. The CDR3 sequence is CASSKGLWMNTEAFF. CDR3 in DNA: TGTGCCAGTAGTAAGGGGCTTTGGATGAACACTGAAGCTTTCTTT.

The chain uses TRBV24-1 and TRBJ2-1; 9 bases align to TRBD2. The CDR3 totals 17 residues. Looked up from germline, CDR1 is KGHDR and CDR2 is SFDVKD. Trimming took 5 bases from V and 2 from J; bases not matched to a gene: 9. CDR3 protein: CATSARSGRDAYNEQFF. The CDR3 DNA reads as TGTGCCACCAGTGCGCGTAGCGGGAGAGATGCCTACAATGAGCAGTTCTTC.

The V and J genes are TRBV11-2 and TRBJ2-1; 7 bases agree with TRBD2. The ends lost 2 bases at V and 4 bases at J; junction bases unmatched: 8. The germline V gene encodes CDR1 SGHAT and CDR2 FQNNGV. This CDR3 is 16 amino acids long. The CDR3 here is CASSLYRLAEYNEQFF. In DNA form, the CDR3 reads TGTGCCAGCAGCTTATATAGGCTAGCGGAATACAATGAGCAGTTCTTC.

J is TRBJ2-7 and V is TRBV4-1; a possible D gene is TRBD2 (12 bases). This CDR3 has 22 amino acids. V shed 4 bases and J shed 1 base, with 35 bases lying between them. CDR1 and CDR2 from the germline V gene are MGHRA and YSYEKL. CDR3 amino acids: CASSRGQGAVPGLAGISYEQYF. DNA for the CDR3: TGCGCCAGCAGCCGAGGACAGGGGGCTGTTCCGGGACTAGCGGGCATATCCTACGAGCAGTACTTC.

In this sample, this clone turned up once. The chain is built from TRBV7-2 and TRBJ2-7; TRBD2 aligns across 8 bases. After removal of 5 bases from V and 6 bases from J, the junction contained 3 bases not matched to a gene. Germline V CDR1 and CDR2: SGHTA, FQGNSA. The CDR3 is 12 amino acids. CDR3 protein: CASSLRGGEQYF. CDR3 bases: TGTGCCAGCAGCCTCCGGGGGGGCGAGCAGTACTTC.

The gene calls are TRBV5-4 and TRBJ2-5; D may be TRBD2 (7 bases). With 4 bases removed from V and 4 bases from J, the gap between germline ends came to 14 bases. The CDR3 length is 14 residues. The germline gives CDR1 SGHNT, CDR2 YYREEE (reference sequence). This chain's CDR3 is CASSRRGGGETQYF. The CDR3 nucleotides are TGTGCCAGCAGCCGGAGGGGGGGAGGAGAGACCCAGTACTTC.

The chain employs TRBV9 and TRBJ2-2; 8 nucleotides align to TRBD1. The CDR3 is 15 amino acids. Trimming took 4 bases from V and 3 from J; bases not matched to a gene: 5. Germline V gives CDR1 SGDLS, CDR2 YYNGEE. This chain's CDR3 is CASSPHRGYTGELFF. The CDR3 DNA reads as TGTGCCAGCAGCCCCCACAGGGGGTACACCGGGGAGCTGTTTTTT.

This rearrangement joins TRBV28 to TRBJ2-5, with D perhaps matching TRBD1 (5 bases). With 7 bases removed from V and 4 bases from J, the gap between germline ends came to 19 bases. In germline, CDR1 is MDHEN, CDR2 SYDVKM. This CDR3 contains 15 residues. CDR3 residues: CASTPPSGTGETQYF. As DNA, the CDR3 is TGTGCCAGCACCCCTCCATCGGGCACAGGAGAGACCCAGTACTTC.

This clone came up a few times. V usage is TRBV19 and J usage is TRBJ1-3, with D hard to call. The germline V gene has CDR1 LNHDA and CDR2 SQIVND (reference sequence). With 9 bases removed from V and 0 bases from J, the gap between germline ends came to 12 bases. There are 14 residues in the CDR3. The CDR3 DNA sequence: TGTGCCAGCAGTGCGGGGAGCTCTGGAAACACCATATATTTT. Its translation is CASSAGSSGNTIYF.

The J gene is TRBJ2-7, the V gene TRBV7-9; a weak D match, TRBD2 (5 bases). Trimming pared 2 bases from V and 5 bases from J, leaving 16 bases between. CDR1 is SEHNR and CDR2 is FQNEAQ in the germline V gene (reference sequence). The CDR3 consists of 15 residues. The CDR3 here is CASSLWHPGGHEQYF. CDR3 bases: TGTGCCAGCAGCTTATGGCACCCGGGCGGGCACGAGCAGTACTTC.

The genes are TRBV9 and TRBJ2-1; 7 nucleotides line up with TRBD1. Germline CDR1 and CDR2: SGDLS and YYNGEE. The CDR3 covers 16 residues. V shed 2 bases, J shed 5 bases, and the junction held 10 bases outside the gene matches. In DNA form, the CDR3 reads TGTGCCAGCAGCGTGGGGGACAGCCATCTAAACAATGAGCAGTTCTTC. Its protein product is CASSVGDSHLNNEQFF. Together with reference TRBV9 and TRBJ2-1, the CDR3 gives the full variable domain: DSGVTQTPKHLITATGQRVTLRCSPRSGDLSVYWYQQSLDQGLQFLIQYYNGEERAKGNILERFSAQQFPDLHSELNLSSLELGDSALYFCASSVGDSHLNNEQFFGPGTRLTVL.

This clone was seen a few times. The chain uses TRBV21-1 and TRBJ2-1; TRBD2 was called by the table and not checked on the DNA. TRBV21-1 is recorded as a pseudogene. The CDR3 covers 14 residues. The CDR3 spells CASSSGGTYNEQFF. The CDR3 DNA follows: TGTGCCAGCAGTTCTGGGGGGACTTACAATGAGCAGTTCTTC.

This chain joins TRBV2 and TRBJ1-1, with D possibly TRBD1 on 5 matching bases. V was cut by 8 bases and J by 10 bases, with 20 bases left in between. Germline CDR1 reads SNHLY; CDR2 reads FYNNEI. This CDR3 is built from 13 residues. This CDR3 reads CASHLDIGRVAFF. CDR3 sequence (DNA): TGTGCCAGCCATTTGGACATTGGGCGTGTAGCTTTCTTT.

The CDR3 reads CASSQTGERGNQPQHF. In DNA, the CDR3 is TGTGCCAGCAGCCAGACCGGCGAACGGGGCAATCAGCCCCAGCATTTT. The V and J genes are TRBV5-4 and TRBJ1-5; D call uncertain. V lost 4 bases, J lost 2 bases, and 16 bases lay in between. Per the germline V gene, CDR1 is SGHNT and CDR2 is YYREEE (reference sequence). The CDR3 is made up of 16 amino acids. The full variable domain, its missing parts supplied by reference TRBV5-4 and TRBJ1-5, is ETGVTQSPTHLIKTRGQQVTLRCSSQSGHNTVSWYQQALGQGPQFIFQYYREEENGRGNFPPRFSGLQFPNYSSELNVNALELDDSALYLCASSQTGERGNQPQHFGDGTRLSIL.

The chain carries TRBV6-5 and TRBJ1-1, with D perhaps TRBD1 (5 bases). Trimming took off 6 bases at V and 1 base at J, with 9 bases between the two ends. The CDR3 covers 13 residues. CDR1 is MNHEY, CDR2 SVGAGI, per germline. CDR3 protein: CASRDTKNTEAFF. DNA for the CDR3: TGTGCCAGCAGGGACACTAAGAACACTGAAGCTTTCTTT.

The rearrangement joins TRBV9 to TRBJ2-5; 10 nucleotides agree with TRBD1. Germline V CDR1 and CDR2: SGDLS, YYNGEE. The CDR3 contains 16 residues. Germline trimming cut 4 bases from V and 5 bases from J; bases unmatched to any gene: 11. The CDR3 coding sequence is TGTGCCAGCAGCCAGACCGGGACAGGGGCCCACGAGACCCAGTACTTC. Amino acid sequence: CASSQTGTGAHETQYF.

This chain joins TRBV27 and TRBJ2-1; 7 bases line up with TRBD1. The CDR3 spans 13 residues. The V gene end was trimmed by 5 bases and the J gene end by 4 bases; junction bases not matched to a gene: 2. Germline lookup yields CDR1 MNHEY and CDR2 SMNVEV (reference sequence). This CDR3 reads CASSPGQYNEQFF. CDR3 sequence (DNA): TGTGCCAGCAGTCCGGGACAGTACAATGAGCAGTTCTTC.

The chain employs TRBV12-3 or TRBV12-4 and TRBJ1-1; D remains unclear. The CDR3 extends over 13 amino acids. The V end lost 3 bases, the J end lost 1 base, and 6 bases lay between the germline ends. CDR3 region: CASSFSQNTEAFF. The DNA of the CDR3 is TGTGCCAGCAGTTTTAGCCAGAACACTGAAGCTTTCTTT.